Presented here are 32 T cell receptor beta chains from one specimen sequenced in a study of control samples from healthy donors and cancer patients. Produced via immunoSEQ multiplex PCR; TCRdb's table is partial and in-frame only. The sample records 95,000 to 100,000 clones, approximately 90% being singletons. Material for sequencing was blood. These receptors were collected from a man under 40 in good health.

The V gene is TRBV6-2 or TRBV6-3, the J gene TRBJ2-1; 10 bases are shared with TRBD2. Germline V gives CDR1 MNHEY, CDR2 SVGEGT. This CDR3 is built from 17 residues. The V gene end was trimmed by 5 bases and the J gene end by 7 bases; junction bases not matched to a gene: 14. The CDR3 coding sequence is TGTGCCAGCAGTCCCACGAGCGGGAGGGCCGGGGTTAATGAGCAGTTCTTC. Amino acids: CASSPTSGRAGVNEQFF.

This chain connects TRBV6-5 to TRBJ1-1; D remains unclear. This CDR3 is built from 12 residues. V lost 8 bases to trimming and J lost 7 bases, with 14 bases between them. Looked up from germline, CDR1 is MNHEY and CDR2 is SVGAGI. As DNA, the CDR3 is TGTGCCAGCCTAGAAGGTCGGGGTGAAGCTTTCTTT. This sequence encodes CASLEGRGEAFF.

This clone was counted between two and nine times. CDR3 loop: CASSSGRAIYETQYF. The CDR3 DNA is TGTGCCAGCTCGAGCGGGAGGGCCATCTACGAGACCCAGTACTTC. The rearrangement links TRBV28 to TRBJ2-5; 10 bases are shared with TRBD2. The junction had 11 bases not matched to a gene; V was cut back by 8 bases and J by 5 bases. Germline V CDR1 and CDR2: MDHEN, SYDVKM. The CDR3 contains 15 residues.

The rearrangement uses TRBV30 and TRBJ2-2; TRBD1 matches 9 bases. CDR1 is GTSNPN and CDR2 is SVGIG in the germline V gene (reference sequence). This CDR3 is 14 amino acids long. V dropped 3 bases and J dropped 7; count of bases not matched to a gene: 6. Written as DNA, the CDR3 is TGTGCCTGGAGAAGCACAGGGGGCAACGGGGAGCTGTTTTTT. Protein product: CAWRSTGGNGELFF.

The gene calls are TRBV19 and TRBJ1-5, with 9 bases lining up with TRBD1. The junction had 5 bases not matched to a gene; V was cut back by 6 bases and J by 5 bases. This CDR3 region has 14 residues. Germline V CDR1 and CDR2: LNHDA, SQIVND (reference sequence). The DNA of the CDR3 is TGTGCCAGTAGCCGACAGGGGGATGATCAGCCCCAGCATTTT. It codes for CASSRQGDDQPQHF.

The V gene is TRBV24-1, the J gene TRBJ2-2, with D maybe TRBD1 (6 bases). Germline lookup yields CDR1 KGHDR and CDR2 SFDVKD. V dropped 9 bases and J dropped 3 bases, with 7 bases sitting between them. The CDR3 covers 12 residues. This chain's CDR3 is CATGQYTGELFF. The CDR3 DNA follows: TGTGCCACCGGACAGTACACCGGGGAGCTGTTTTTT.

This clone showed up just once. This chain links TRBV12-3 or TRBV12-4 with TRBJ2-7, with D possibly matching TRBD2 (6 bases). The V end lost 3 bases, the J end lost 1 base, and 7 bases lay between the germline ends. The CDR3 has 13 residues. In DNA, the CDR3 is TGTGCCAGCAGTTTCGGGACTTCCTACGAGCAGTACGTC. It specifies CASSFGTSYEQYV.

J is TRBJ2-3 and V is TRBV11-3; 7 bases fit TRBD2. The CDR3 covers 15 residues. Germline V gene data show CDR1 as SGHNT and CDR2 as YENEEA. Trimming took 1 base from V and 1 from J; bases not matched to a gene: 2. DNA for the CDR3: TGTGCCAGCAGCTTAGGAACTAGCGGCACAGATACGCAGTATTTT. It is translated as CASSLGTSGTDTQYF.

The chain links TRBV2 to TRBJ1-1, with D uncertain. CDR3 length: 12 residues. Germline CDR1 and CDR2: SNHLY and FYNNEI. Trimming shortened V by 2 bases and J by 7 bases, and 8 bases separated the two germline ends. CDR3 coding DNA: TGTGCCAGCAGTGAAACGGGAGGTGAAGCTTTCTTT. Encoded protein: CASSETGGEAFF.

This chain links TRBV29-1 with TRBJ2-1; D perhaps matches TRBD2 (7 bases). Germline V gene sequence: CDR1 SQVTM, CDR2 ANQGSEA. The V and J ends lost 8 bases and 7 bases respectively, with 15 bases between them. This CDR3 is built from 12 residues. CDR3 loop: CSSLGGGNEQFF. The CDR3, as DNA: TGCAGCTCTCTAGGGGGAGGGAATGAGCAGTTCTTC.

The CDR3: CASSAGGPHTQYF. In DNA, the CDR3 is TGTGCCAGCAGTGCGGGGGGGCCTCATACGCAGTATTTT. V and J are TRBV21-1 and TRBJ2-3; the table calls TRBD2, which could not be checked here. TRBV21-1 is a pseudogene locus. This CDR3 is built from 13 residues.

The V and J genes are TRBV9 and TRBJ2-5; 9 bases align to TRBD2. The CDR3 sequence is 20 residues long. The trim removed 0 bases at V and 5 bases at J, leaving 20 bases unmatched. Germline V gene data show CDR1 as SGDLS and CDR2 as YYNGEE. CDR3 residues: CASSVGSLVWTSDEGETQYF. In DNA form, the CDR3 reads TGTGCCAGCAGCGTAGGCTCGTTAGTGTGGACTAGCGATGAGGGGGAGACCCAGTACTTC.

The chain is built from TRBV7-2 and TRBJ2-2; no clear D gene. This CDR3 comprises 12 residues. CDR1 is SGHTA, CDR2 FQGNSA, per germline. V lost 5 bases, J lost 5 bases, and 6 bases lay in between. The CDR3 coding sequence is TGTGCCAGCAGCCCAACGACCGGGGAGCTGTTTTTT. It yields the protein CASSPTTGELFF. The full variable domain, in which reference TRBV7-2 and TRBJ2-2 provide the parts outside the CDR3, is GAGVSQSPSNKVTEKGKDVELRCDPISGHTALYWYRQSLGQGLEFLIYFQGNSAPDKSGLPSDRFSAERTGGSVSTLTIQRTQQEDSAVYLCASSPTTGELFFGEGSRLTVL.

This clone was seen only a few times. This CDR3 is CAWSRDSNQPQHF. As DNA, the CDR3 is TGTGCCTGGAGTAGGGATAGCAATCAGCCCCAGCATTTT. The V gene is TRBV30, the J gene TRBJ1-5; the D is unclear. CDR3 length: 13 residues. The germline V gene encodes CDR1 GTSNPN and CDR2 SVGIG (reference sequence). V was cut by 2 bases and J by 0 bases, with 5 bases left in between.

V usage is TRBV27 and J usage is TRBJ2-2; 11 bases agree with TRBD2. CDR3 size: 15 residues. CDR1 is MNHEY, CDR2 SMNVEV, per germline (reference sequence). The junction had 4 bases not matched to a gene; V was cut back by 5 bases and J by 5 bases. CDR3 in DNA: TGTGCCAGCAGTACCCGGACTAGCGGGACCGGGGAGCTGTTTTTT. Residues: CASSTRTSGTGELFF.

This chain uses TRBV30 with TRBJ1-2; no reliable D call. Trimming removed 2 bases at V and 0 bases at J, with 16 bases between. This CDR3 has 16 residues. CDR1 and CDR2 from the germline V gene are GTSNPN and SVGIG (reference sequence). For the CDR3, the DNA is TGTGCCTGGAGTCCATTAATACAGAAAGCTAACTATGGCTACACCTTC. Its protein product is CAWSPLIQKANYGYTF.

This clone has just a few counts. The rearrangement joins TRBV18 to TRBJ1-5; 10 positions match TRBD1. The V gene's germline CDR1 is KGHSH and CDR2 LQKENI. CDR3 length: 15 residues. Trimming at V came to 6 bases and at J to 4 bases, leaving 6 bases not matched to a gene. In DNA form, the CDR3 reads TGTGCCAGCTCCTACGGGACAGGGGCGAATCAGCCCCAGCATTTT. Translated, it gives CASSYGTGANQPQHF.

Only one count was recorded for this clone. V and J are TRBV4-1 and TRBJ2-3; TRBD2 aligns across 8 bases. With 4 bases clipped from V and 1 base from J, the junction kept 4 bases outside the gene matches. Germline V CDR1 and CDR2: MGHRA, YSYEKL. The CDR3 is made up of 15 amino acids. The CDR3 region is CASSRVTSGTDTQYF. The CDR3 DNA reads as TGCGCCAGCAGCCGCGTGACTAGCGGCACAGATACGCAGTATTTT.

The chain is built from TRBV18 and TRBJ1-1, with TRBD1 as a possible D gene (6 bases). V lost 1 base to trimming and J lost 0 bases, with 12 bases between them. Looked up from germline, CDR1 is KGHSH and CDR2 is LQKENI. The length of the CDR3 is 16 residues. CDR3 region: CASSPLGDTMNTEAFF. CDR3 coding DNA: TGTGCCAGCTCACCACTGGGGGACACCATGAACACTGAAGCTTTCTTT.

This chain connects TRBV5-5 to TRBJ1-3; D is unresolved. The V and J ends lost 0 bases and 0 bases respectively, with 10 bases between them. Germline V CDR1 and CDR2: SGHKS, YYEKEE (reference sequence). The CDR3 length is 16 residues. The CDR3 spells CASSLGIVDSGNTIYF. The CDR3 DNA sequence: TGTGCCAGCAGCTTGGGGATTGTGGACTCTGGAAACACCATATATTTT. The full variable domain, with the rest looked up from reference TRBV5-5 and TRBJ1-3, is DAGVTQSPTHLIKTRGQQVTLRCSPISGHKSVSWYQQVLGQGPQFIFQYYEKEERGRGNFPDRFSARQFPNYSSELNVNALLLGDSALYLCASSLGIVDSGNTIYFGEGSWLTVV.

The rearrangement uses TRBV5-4 and TRBJ2-1; 12 bases are a match to TRBD2. Germline CDR1 is SGHNT and CDR2 is YYREEE (reference sequence). The CDR3 spans 16 residues. The V and J ends lost 4 bases and 3 bases, in that order; junction bases with no gene match: 5. CDR3 region: CASSGGTSGHYNEQFF. In nucleotides, the CDR3 is TGTGCCAGCAGCGGAGGGACTAGCGGGCACTACAATGAGCAGTTCTTC.

The V and J genes are TRBV30 and TRBJ1-6; possible D gene TRBD1, 6 bases. The germline gives CDR1 GTSNPN, CDR2 SVGIG (reference sequence). Trimming shortened V by 3 bases and J by 5 bases, and 17 bases separated the two germline ends. CDR3 length: 16 amino acids. This CDR3 reads CAWRNLRGNNNSPLHF. CDR3 DNA sequence: TGTGCCTGGAGGAACCTAAGGGGGAATAATAATTCACCCCTCCACTTT.

This clone was seen just once. The J gene is TRBJ1-4, the V gene TRBV9; D is unresolved. Germline V gene lookup returns CDR1 SGDLS and CDR2 YYNGEE. The CDR3 totals 15 residues. V was shortened by 4 bases and J by 3 bases, with 13 bases between the two germline ends. As DNA, the CDR3 is TGTGCCAGCAGCCACCGGGCGGCAGCTAATGAAAAACTGTTTTTT. It yields the protein CASSHRAAANEKLFF.

The chain combines TRBV27 with TRBJ2-1; D is perhaps TRBD2 (7 bases). Trimming took 6 bases from V and 8 from J, leaving 17 bases between them. The CDR3 totals 14 residues. The germline CDR1 and CDR2 sequences are MNHEY and SMNVEV (reference sequence). The CDR3 coding sequence is TGTGCCAGCAGGGCGGGGAGGGGGTTGTATGAGCAGTTCTTC. It codes for CASRAGRGLYEQFF.

The chain has TRBV19 and TRBJ2-1; TRBD1 is a possible D gene (6 bases). Trimming shortened V by 6 bases and J by 12 bases, and 12 bases separated the two germline ends. The germline V gene has CDR1 LNHDA and CDR2 SQIVND (reference sequence). This CDR3 comprises 11 residues. The CDR3 sequence: CASSEQGRQFF. For the CDR3, the DNA is TGTGCCAGTAGCGAACAGGGACGGCAGTTCTTC.

In this sample, this clone turned up once. The chain uses TRBV2 and TRBJ2-2; TRBD2 is a possible D gene (6 bases). Per germline, CDR1 SNHLY and CDR2 FYNNEI. Trimming removed 7 bases from V and 1 base from J, with 13 bases in between. CDR3 size: 15 residues. The CDR3 sequence: CASKEGKRNTGELFF. CDR3 DNA: TGTGCCAGCAAGGAGGGGAAAAGGAACACCGGGGAGCTGTTTTTT.

The chain uses TRBV7-9 and TRBJ2-3; D not certain. CDR1 is SEHNR, CDR2 FQNEAQ, per germline (reference sequence). The V gene lost 1 base and the J gene lost 4 bases, with 9 bases spanning the gap. This CDR3 is built from 14 residues. CDR3 sequence: CASSLVVGSDTQYF. CDR3 DNA: TGTGCCAGCAGCTTAGTCGTCGGCTCAGATACGCAGTATTTT.

The chain uses TRBV5-1 and TRBJ2-7; D tentatively reads TRBD1 or TRBD2 (5 bases each). The germline V gene encodes CDR1 SGHRS and CDR2 YFSETQ. Trimming pared 4 bases from V and 9 bases from J, leaving 23 bases between. The CDR3 has 15 amino acids. The chain's CDR3 is CASSLGSGLWDGQYF. DNA for the CDR3: TGCGCCAGCAGCCTGGGCTCCGGACTCTGGGACGGGCAGTACTTC.

The chain links TRBV19 to TRBJ2-1; TRBD1 matches at 7 bases. Trimming cost V 1 base and J 4 bases; bases outside gene matches: 4. The CDR3 runs 15 residues. Germline V gene lookup returns CDR1 LNHDA and CDR2 SQIVND (reference sequence). The CDR3 bases are TGTGCCAGTAGTATAGGCACAGGGGTGTACAATGAGCAGTTCTTC. Translating it yields CASSIGTGVYNEQFF.

The chain joins TRBV29-1 to TRBJ2-3, with a tentative D call TRBD1 (6 bases). The germline gives CDR1 SQVTM, CDR2 ANQGSEA. The CDR3 loop spans 13 amino acids. Trimming pared 4 bases from V and 2 bases from J, leaving 10 bases between. CDR3 sequence: CSVVWDNTDTQYF. The DNA for the CDR3 is TGCAGCGTTGTTTGGGACAACACAGATACGCAGTATTTT.

The chain is built from TRBV10-3 and TRBJ2-5; 7 bases are shared with TRBD1. There are 15 residues in the CDR3. CDR1 and CDR2 (germline): ENHRY, SYGVKD. Unmatched junction bases numbered 8, after V lost 5 bases and J lost 2 bases. CDR3: CAISYRDREQETQYF. The DNA of the CDR3 is TGTGCCATCAGTTACCGGGACAGAGAGCAAGAGACCCAGTACTTC.

This sequence joins TRBV7-2 and TRBJ1-2; 8 nucleotides agree with TRBD1. The trim removed 3 bases at V and 7 bases at J, leaving 16 bases unmatched. CDR3 length: 17 amino acids. Germline assignment: CDR1 SGHTA and CDR2 FQGNSA. This CDR3 reads CASSLETGVGLSSGYTF. For the CDR3, the DNA is TGTGCCAGCAGCTTGGAGACAGGGGTAGGACTCTCGTCTGGCTACACCTTC.